This T cell receptor beta chain appears in the sequencing data of a study of control samples from healthy donors and cancer patients. V was pared by 5 bases and J by 2 bases, with 13 bases between. CDR1 SGHNT and CDR2 YYREEE come from the germline V gene (reference sequence). There are 14 residues in the CDR3. The protocol was immunoSEQ multiplex PCR, while the TCRdb copy is restricted to in-frame clones and leaves out a portion. This sample has 150,000 to 200,000 clones, with nearly 90% found just once. The sequenced sample consisted of blood. The TCR was taken from a woman in her fifties or sixties in good health. This chain links TRBV5-4 with TRBJ1-2; possible D gene TRBD1, 5 bases. Here the CDR3 reads CASRRRGLNYGYTF. The CDR3 nucleotides read TGTGCCAGCAGGAGGAGGGGCCTCAACTATGGCTACACCTTC.